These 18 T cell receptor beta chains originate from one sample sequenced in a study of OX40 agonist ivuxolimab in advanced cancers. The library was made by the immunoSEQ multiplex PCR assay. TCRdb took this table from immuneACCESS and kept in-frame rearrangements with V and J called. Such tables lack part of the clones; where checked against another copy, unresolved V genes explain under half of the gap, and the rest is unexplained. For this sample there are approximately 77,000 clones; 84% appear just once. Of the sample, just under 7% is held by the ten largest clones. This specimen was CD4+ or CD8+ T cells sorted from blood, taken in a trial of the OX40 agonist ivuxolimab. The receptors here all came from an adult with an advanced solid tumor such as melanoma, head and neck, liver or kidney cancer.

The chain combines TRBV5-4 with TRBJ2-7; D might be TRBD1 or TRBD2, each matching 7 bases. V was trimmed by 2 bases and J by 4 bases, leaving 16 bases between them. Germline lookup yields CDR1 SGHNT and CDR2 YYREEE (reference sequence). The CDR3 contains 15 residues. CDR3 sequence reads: CASSFGRGLGYEQYF. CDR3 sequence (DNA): TGTGCCAGCAGCTTTGGGAGGGGGCTGGGATACGAGCAGTACTTC.

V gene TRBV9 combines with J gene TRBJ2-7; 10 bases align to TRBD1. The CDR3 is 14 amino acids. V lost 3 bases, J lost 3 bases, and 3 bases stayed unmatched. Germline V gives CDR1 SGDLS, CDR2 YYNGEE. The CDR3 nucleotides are TGTGCCAGCAGCGAAAGGACAGGGGGCTACGAGCAGTACTTC. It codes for CASSERTGGYEQYF.

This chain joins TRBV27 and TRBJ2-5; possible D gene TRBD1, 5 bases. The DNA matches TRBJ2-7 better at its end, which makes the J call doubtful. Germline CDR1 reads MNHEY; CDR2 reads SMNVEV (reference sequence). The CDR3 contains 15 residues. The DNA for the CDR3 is TGTGCCAGCAGTTTATCGAGCAGCCCAGGGTACGAGCAGTACTTC. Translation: CASSLSSSPGYEQYF.

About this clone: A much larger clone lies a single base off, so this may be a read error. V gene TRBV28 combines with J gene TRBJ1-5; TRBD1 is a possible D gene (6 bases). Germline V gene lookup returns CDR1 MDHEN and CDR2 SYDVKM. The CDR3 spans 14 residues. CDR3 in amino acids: CVSSLTGNAQPQHF. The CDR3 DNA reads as TGTGTCAGCAGTTTAACAGGGAACGCACAGCCCCAGCATTTT.

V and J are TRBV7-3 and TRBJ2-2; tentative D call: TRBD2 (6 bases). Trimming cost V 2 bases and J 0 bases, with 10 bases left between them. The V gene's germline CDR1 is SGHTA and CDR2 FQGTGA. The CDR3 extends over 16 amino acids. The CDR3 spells CASSLVAGSNTGELFF. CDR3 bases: TGTGCCAGCAGCTTAGTTGCGGGGTCGAACACCGGGGAGCTGTTTTTT.

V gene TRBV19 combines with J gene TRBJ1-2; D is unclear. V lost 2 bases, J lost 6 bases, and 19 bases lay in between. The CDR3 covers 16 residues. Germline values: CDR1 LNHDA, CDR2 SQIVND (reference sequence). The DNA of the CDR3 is TGTGCCAGTAGTATAAGCGGTGAGCTGGCCTCAGATGGCTACACCTTC. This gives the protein CASSISGELASDGYTF.

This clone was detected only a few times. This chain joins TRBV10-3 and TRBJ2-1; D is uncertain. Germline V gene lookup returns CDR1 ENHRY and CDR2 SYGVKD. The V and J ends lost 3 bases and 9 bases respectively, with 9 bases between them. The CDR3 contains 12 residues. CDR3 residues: CAISDASGEQFF. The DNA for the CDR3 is TGTGCCATCAGTGACGCTTCGGGTGAGCAGTTCTTC.

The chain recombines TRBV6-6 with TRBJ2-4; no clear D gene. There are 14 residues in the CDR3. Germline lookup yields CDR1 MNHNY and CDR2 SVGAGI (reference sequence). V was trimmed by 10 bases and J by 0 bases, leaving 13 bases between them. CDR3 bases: TGTGCCACCATAGACCCTCTAGCCAAAAACATTCAGTACTTC. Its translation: CATIDPLAKNIQYF.

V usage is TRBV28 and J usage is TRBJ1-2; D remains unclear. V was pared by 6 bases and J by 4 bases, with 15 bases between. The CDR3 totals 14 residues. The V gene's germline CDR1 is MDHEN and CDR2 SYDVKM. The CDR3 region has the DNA TGTGCCAGCAGACAGAGGAATCGCGGCTATGGCTACACCTTC. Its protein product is CASRQRNRGYGYTF.

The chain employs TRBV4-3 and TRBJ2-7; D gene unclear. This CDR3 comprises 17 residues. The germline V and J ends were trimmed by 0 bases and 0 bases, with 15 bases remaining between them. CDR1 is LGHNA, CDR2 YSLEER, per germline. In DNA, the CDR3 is TGCGCCAGCAGCCAAGACGCCTTTGGCGCCGGCTCCTACGAGCAGTACTTC. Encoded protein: CASSQDAFGAGSYEQYF.

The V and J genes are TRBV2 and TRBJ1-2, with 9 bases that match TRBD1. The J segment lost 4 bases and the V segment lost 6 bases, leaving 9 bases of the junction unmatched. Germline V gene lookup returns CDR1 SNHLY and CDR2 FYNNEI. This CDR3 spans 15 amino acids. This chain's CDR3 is CASRPGQGNGYGYTF. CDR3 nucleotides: TGTGCCAGCAGACCGGGACAGGGTAATGGCTATGGCTACACCTTC. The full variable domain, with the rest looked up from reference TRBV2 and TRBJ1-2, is EPEVTQTPSHQVTQMGQEVILRCVPISNHLYFYWYRQILGQKVEFLVSFYNNEISEKSEIFDDQFSVERPDGSNFTLKIRSTKLEDSAMYFCASRPGQGNGYGYTFGSGTRLTVV.

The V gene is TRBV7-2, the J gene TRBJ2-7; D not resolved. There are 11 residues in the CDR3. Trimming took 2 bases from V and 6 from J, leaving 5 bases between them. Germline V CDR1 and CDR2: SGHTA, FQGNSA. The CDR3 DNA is TGTGCCAGCAGCTTAACGGTCGAGCAGTACTTC. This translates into CASSLTVEQYF.

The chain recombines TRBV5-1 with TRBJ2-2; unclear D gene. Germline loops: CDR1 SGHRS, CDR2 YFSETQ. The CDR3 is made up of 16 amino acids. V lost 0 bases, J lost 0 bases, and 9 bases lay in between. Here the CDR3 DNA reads TGCGCCAGCAGCTTGGGGGCGGCCGCGAACACCGGGGAGCTGTTTTTT. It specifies CASSLGAAANTGELFF.

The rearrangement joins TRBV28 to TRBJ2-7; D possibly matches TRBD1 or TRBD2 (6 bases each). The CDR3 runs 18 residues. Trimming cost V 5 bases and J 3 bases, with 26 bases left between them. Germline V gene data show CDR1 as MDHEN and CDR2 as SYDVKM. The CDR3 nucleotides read TGTGCCAGCAGTCCCTCTAAGGGCCTAGGGGGGTTTGGCTACGAGCAGTACTTC. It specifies CASSPSKGLGGFGYEQYF. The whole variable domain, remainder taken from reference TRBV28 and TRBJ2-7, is DVKVTQSSRYLVKRTGEKVFLECVQDMDHENMFWYRQDPGLGLRLIYFSYDVKMKEKGDIPEGYSVSREKKERFSLILESASTNQTSMYLCASSPSKGLGGFGYEQYFGPGTRLTVT.

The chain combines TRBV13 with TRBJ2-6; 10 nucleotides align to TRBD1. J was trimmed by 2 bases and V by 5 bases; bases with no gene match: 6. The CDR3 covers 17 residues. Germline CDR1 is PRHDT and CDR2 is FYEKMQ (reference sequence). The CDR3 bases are TGTGCCAGCAGCCACGGAGGGACAGGGGCTGGGGCCAACGTCCTGACTTTC. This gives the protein CASSHGGTGAGANVLTF. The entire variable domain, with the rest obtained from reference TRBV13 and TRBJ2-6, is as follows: AAGVIQSPRHLIKEKRETATLKCYPIPRHDTVYWYQQGPGQDPQFLISFYEKMQSDKGSIPDRFSAQQFSDYHSELNMSSLELGDSALYFCASSHGGTGAGANVLTFGAGSRLTVL.

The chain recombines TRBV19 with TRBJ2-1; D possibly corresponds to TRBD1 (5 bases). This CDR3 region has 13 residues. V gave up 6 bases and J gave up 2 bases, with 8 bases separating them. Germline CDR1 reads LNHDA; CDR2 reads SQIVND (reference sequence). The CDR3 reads CASSKDTYNEQFF. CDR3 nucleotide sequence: TGTGCCAGTAGCAAGGACACCTACAATGAGCAGTTCTTC.

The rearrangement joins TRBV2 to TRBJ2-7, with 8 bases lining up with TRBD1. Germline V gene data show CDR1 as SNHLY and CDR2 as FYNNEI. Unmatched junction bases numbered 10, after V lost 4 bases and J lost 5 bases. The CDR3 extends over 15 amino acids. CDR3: CASSGPGQGVDEQYF. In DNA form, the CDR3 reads TGTGCCAGCAGTGGACCCGGACAGGGTGTTGACGAGCAGTACTTC.

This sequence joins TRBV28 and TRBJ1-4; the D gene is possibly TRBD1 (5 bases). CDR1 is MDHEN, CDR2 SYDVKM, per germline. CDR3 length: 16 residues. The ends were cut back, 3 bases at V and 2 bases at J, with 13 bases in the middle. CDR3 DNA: TGTGCCAGCAGTTTGTCGGGGGGTGCGACTAATGAAAAACTGTTTTTT. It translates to CASSLSGGATNEKLFF.